This entry concerns a single T cell receptor (beta chain). In the original analysis: Using reference gene primer amplification, nucleated cell counts were estimated. The method was immunoSEQ multiplex PCR; TCRdb's version includes in-frame clones alone and lacks a portion of them. V and J calls plus clone size are reproduced from that table; the DNA served to infer D and trimming. The sample records roughly 7,900 clones, 75% to 90% being singletons. The data were taken from a study of blood T cell repertoires in COVID-19. Across the study: From the United States, Italy and Spain came samples of acute and convalescent COVID-19.

The V gene's germline CDR1 is DFQATT and CDR2 SNEGSKA (reference sequence). This CDR3 has 16 amino acids. Trimming took 3 bases from V and 2 from J, leaving 18 bases between them. Material for sequencing was peripheral blood. This receptor was obtained from a human donor with active COVID-19. The donor label of this sample is uncertain. V is TRBV20-1 and J is TRBJ2-3; D is possibly TRBD2 (6 bases). The CDR3 reads CSASARLGKNTDTQYF. The CDR3 DNA is TGCAGTGCTAGTGCCAGACTAGGAAAGAACACAGATACGCAGTATTTT.